The 15 T cell receptor beta chains reported below all come from one sample, sequenced in a study of post-analysis software for immune sequencing data. Unique-molecular-identifier-tagged TCR beta cDNA libraries were used. In TCRdb, the PCR reads were re-called with MiXCR into one record per CDR3 protein. The data contain about 260,000 distinct CDR3 sequences, just over 35% of them seen just once; the ten biggest clones take up under 5.5%. These TCRs are of unknown antigen specificity. Study-level points and caveats: The five TRBV segments detected at higher frequency in patients than in controls included TRBV5-6, TRBV5-1 and TRBV20-1.

Material for sequencing was blood. The receptors originated from a girl aged 10 to 17 with multiple sclerosis.

The CDR3 bases are TGTGCCAGCAGTTTAAGCCAGTACGAGCAGTACTTC. Translation gives CASSLSQYEQYF. This chain connects TRBV28 to TRBJ2-7, with D unresolved. The CDR3 totals 12 residues. Per germline, CDR1 MDHEN and CDR2 SYDVKM. The V end was cut by 2 bases, the J end by 4 bases, with 6 bases between.

In this sample, this clonotype turned up many times. The J gene is TRBJ1-2, the V gene TRBV3-1; no definite D call. CDR3 length: 13 amino acids. Trimming stripped 3 bases from V and 0 bases from J, with 5 bases between. CDR1 is LGHDT and CDR2 is YNNKEL in the germline V gene (reference sequence). CDR3 region: CASSQEANYGYTF. The CDR3, as DNA: TGTGCCAGCAGCCAGGAAGCTAACTATGGCTACACCTTC.

This clonotype was observed many times. The chain employs TRBV5-1 and TRBJ2-5, with TRBD2 identical over 11 bases. The CDR3 totals 15 residues. V lost 6 bases, J lost 5 bases, and 9 bases stayed unmatched. Germline-derived CDR1 and CDR2 are SGHRS and YFSETQ. CDR3 DNA sequence: TGCGCCAGCAATCGGGTAGCGGGGGGGACCGAGACCCAGTACTTC. This codes for CASNRVAGGTETQYF.

This clonotype was recorded at least ten times. V is TRBV2 and J is TRBJ2-1; 7 bases are a match to TRBD2. Trimming cost V 6 bases and J 6 bases; bases outside gene matches: 5. The CDR3 runs to 13 residues. The V gene's germline CDR1 is SNHLY and CDR2 FYNNEI. The chain's CDR3 is CASSGTNGNEQFF. CDR3 bases: TGTGCCAGCAGCGGGACTAATGGCAATGAGCAGTTCTTC.

This clonotype was recorded many times. This chain joins TRBV12-3 or TRBV12-4 and TRBJ2-6, with 10 bases that match TRBD1. V lost 5 bases and J lost 2; bases outside the gene matches: 6. The CDR3 runs 17 residues. The CDR3 spells CASSRGTGVAGANVLTF. The CDR3 nucleotides are TGTGCCAGCAGTCGCGGGACAGGGGTAGCTGGGGCCAACGTCCTGACTTTC.

In regard to this clonotype: This may stem from a read error, because a much larger clone lies one nucleotide away. This chain uses TRBV5-6 with TRBJ2-5; 7 bases fit TRBD2. The CDR3 has 17 residues. J lost 11 bases, V lost 4 bases, and 23 bases had no gene match. The germline gives CDR1 SGHDT, CDR2 YYEEEE. CDR3 in amino acids: CASSKVAGEVGGNEQYF. The CDR3 nucleotides are TGTGCCAGCAGCAAGGTGGCGGGAGAGGTAGGTGGGAATGAGCAGTACTTC. The full variable domain, its missing parts supplied by reference TRBV5-6 and TRBJ2-5, is DAGVTQSPTHLIKTRGQQVTLRCSPKSGHDTVSWYQQALGQGPQFIFQYYEEEERQRGNFPDRFSGHQFPNYSSELNVNALLLGDSALYLCASSKVAGEVGGNEQYFGPGTRLLVL.

With respect to this clonotype: One end of the junction varies from germline; a read error may be responsible. The chain uses TRBV11-3 and TRBJ1-1, with D hard to call. The CDR3 is 13 residues long. The germline V gene encodes CDR1 SGHNT and CDR2 YENEEA. CDR3 DNA sequence: TGTGCCAGCAGCTTAGACCCGAACACTGGAGCTTTCTTT. Its protein is CASSLDPNTGAFF.

This clonotype was found many times. This chain joins TRBV12-3 or TRBV12-4 and TRBJ2-1; TRBD2 matches at 7 bases. J was trimmed by 3 bases and V by 3 bases; bases with no gene match: 2. This CDR3 has 14 residues. The CDR3 DNA is TGTGCCAGCAGTTTTCGGGGGGACTACAATGAGCAGTTCTTC. The encoded protein is CASSFRGDYNEQFF.

This clonotype was counted ten times or more. The rearrangement uses TRBV20-1 and TRBJ1-2, with 8 bases aligning to TRBD1. Germline CDR1 and CDR2: DFQATT and SNEGSKA (reference sequence). The trim removed 6 bases at V and 7 bases at J, leaving 4 bases unmatched. The CDR3 spans 11 residues. The CDR3 DNA sequence: TGCAGTGCGACAGGGGCCGGTGGCTACACCTTC. Residues: CSATGAGGYTF.

This clonotype was counted many times. The genes are TRBV10-3 and TRBJ2-3, with D perhaps TRBD1 (5 bases). The ends were cut back, 0 bases at V and 3 bases at J, with 13 bases in the middle. The CDR3 has 16 residues. Germline-derived CDR1 and CDR2 are ENHRY and SYGVKD. CDR3 nucleotides: TGTGCCATCAGTGAGTCGATAGGGGAAGGGACAGATACGCAGTATTTT. Its translation is CAISESIGEGTDTQYF.

This clonotype has only a few counts. This may stem from a read error, because a much larger clone lies one nucleotide away. The chain recombines TRBV29-1 with TRBJ1-4; D perhaps matches TRBD1 (5 bases). Germline V gene data show CDR1 as SQVTM and CDR2 as ANQGSEA. The CDR3 has 19 residues. CDR3 in amino acids: CSVETADFVSGGANEKRFF. The CDR3 DNA reads as TGCAGCGTTGAAACCGCGGACTTCGTATCGGGGGGAGCTAATGAAAAACGGTTTTTT.

This chain joins TRBV10-2 and TRBJ2-3; D is uncertain. In germline, CDR1 is WSHSY, CDR2 SAAADI. CDR3 length equals 14 residues. With 7 bases removed from V and 0 bases from J, the gap between germline ends came to 11 bases. CDR3 coding DNA: TGCGCCAGCAACCCTCTCTCTAGCACAGATACGCAGTATTTT. It yields the protein CASNPLSSTDTQYF.

Ten or more counts support this clonotype. The rearrangement joins TRBV3-1 to TRBJ2-1; possibly TRBD2 for D (6 bases). V was cut by 4 bases and J by 10 bases, with 11 bases left in between. Per the germline V gene, CDR1 is LGHDT and CDR2 is YNNKEL (reference sequence). The length of the CDR3 is 12 residues. CDR3 nucleotide sequence: TGTGCCAGCAGCCCCGGGGCGGGAGAGCAGTTCTTC. Translating gives CASSPGAGEQFF.

The chain has TRBV6-5 and TRBJ1-3; 8 bases agree with TRBD1. J was trimmed by 2 bases and V by 4 bases; bases with no gene match: 1. CDR1 is MNHEY, CDR2 SVGAGI, per germline. This CDR3 comprises 14 residues. The CDR3 here is CASSLDRAGNTIYF. In DNA form, the CDR3 reads TGTGCCAGCAGTTTGGACAGGGCTGGAAACACCATATATTTT.

The chain couples TRBV29-1 to TRBJ1-1; D possibly corresponds to TRBD1 (5 bases). Germline assignment: CDR1 SQVTM and CDR2 ANQGSEA. V lost 3 bases to trimming and J lost 4 bases, with 15 bases between them. The CDR3 covers 14 residues. DNA for the CDR3: TGCAGCGTTGAGGCCGGGGCCCGGGGCACTGAAGCTTTCTTT. Its translation is CSVEAGARGTEAFF.